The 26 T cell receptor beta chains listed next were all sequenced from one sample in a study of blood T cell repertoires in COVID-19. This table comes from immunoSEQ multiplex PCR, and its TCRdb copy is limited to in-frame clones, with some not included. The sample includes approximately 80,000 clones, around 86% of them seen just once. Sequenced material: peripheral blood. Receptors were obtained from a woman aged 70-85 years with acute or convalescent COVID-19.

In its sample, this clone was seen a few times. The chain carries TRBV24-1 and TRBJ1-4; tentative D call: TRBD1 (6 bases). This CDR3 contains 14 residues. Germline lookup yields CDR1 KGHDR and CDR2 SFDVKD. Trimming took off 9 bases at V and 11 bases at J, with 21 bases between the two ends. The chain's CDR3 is CATAAPGDDGKLFF. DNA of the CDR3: TGTGCCACCGCGGCCCCAGGGGACGACGGGAAACTGTTTTTT.

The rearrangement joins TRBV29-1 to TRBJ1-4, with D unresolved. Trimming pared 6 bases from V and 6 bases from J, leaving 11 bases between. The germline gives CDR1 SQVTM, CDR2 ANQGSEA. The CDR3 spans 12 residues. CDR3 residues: CSVGGMYEKLFF. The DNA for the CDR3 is TGCAGCGTCGGCGGGATGTATGAAAAACTGTTTTTT.

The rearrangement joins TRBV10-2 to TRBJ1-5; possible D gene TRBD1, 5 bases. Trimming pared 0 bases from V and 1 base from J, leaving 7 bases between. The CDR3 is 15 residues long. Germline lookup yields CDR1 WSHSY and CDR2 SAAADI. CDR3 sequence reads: CASSESKGSNQPQHF. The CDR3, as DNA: TGCGCCAGCAGTGAGTCGAAGGGGAGCAATCAGCCCCAGCATTTT.

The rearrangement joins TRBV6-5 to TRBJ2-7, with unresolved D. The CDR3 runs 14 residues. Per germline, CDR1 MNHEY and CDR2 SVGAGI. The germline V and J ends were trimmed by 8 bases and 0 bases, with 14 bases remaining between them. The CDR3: CASRSKLSSYEQYF. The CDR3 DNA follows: TGTGCCAGCCGTTCTAAACTGTCCTCCTACGAGCAGTACTTC.

For the CDR3, the DNA is TGTGCCAGTAGACCGGACAAGGGGGGACAGGAATGGCAGCCCCAGCATTTT. It encodes CASRPDKGGQEWQPQHF. J is TRBJ1-5 and V is TRBV19, with 8 bases identical to TRBD1. This CDR3 is built from 17 residues. The trim removed 6 bases at V and 7 bases at J, leaving 17 bases unmatched. The germline CDR1 and CDR2 sequences are LNHDA and SQIVND (reference sequence).

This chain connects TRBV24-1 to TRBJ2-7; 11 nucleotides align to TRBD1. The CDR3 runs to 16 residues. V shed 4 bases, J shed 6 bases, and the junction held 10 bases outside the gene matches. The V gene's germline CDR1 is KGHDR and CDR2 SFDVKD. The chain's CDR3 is CATSDPGQGASGEQYF. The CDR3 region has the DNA TGTGCCACCAGTGACCCAGGACAGGGGGCGAGTGGCGAGCAGTACTTC.

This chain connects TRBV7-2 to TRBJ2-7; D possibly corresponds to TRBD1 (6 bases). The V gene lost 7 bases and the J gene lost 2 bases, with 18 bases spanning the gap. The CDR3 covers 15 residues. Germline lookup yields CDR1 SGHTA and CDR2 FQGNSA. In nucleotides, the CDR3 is TGTGCCAGCACCTTCGGCTCTGGGGGCCCCTACGAGCAGTACTTC. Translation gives CASTFGSGGPYEQYF.

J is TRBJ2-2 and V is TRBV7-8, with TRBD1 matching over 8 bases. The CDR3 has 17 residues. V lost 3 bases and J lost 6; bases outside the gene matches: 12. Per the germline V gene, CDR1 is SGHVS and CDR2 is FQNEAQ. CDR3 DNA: TGTGCCAGCAGCTTGAGACAGGGGCCAAAGCTTGCCGGGGAGCTGTTTTTT. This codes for CASSLRQGPKLAGELFF.

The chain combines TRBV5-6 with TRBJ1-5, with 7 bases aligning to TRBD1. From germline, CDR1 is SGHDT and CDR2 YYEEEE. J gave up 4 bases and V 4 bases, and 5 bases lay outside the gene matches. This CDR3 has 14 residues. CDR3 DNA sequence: TGTGCCAGCAGCACCGGGACAGTTAATCAGCCCCAGCATTTT. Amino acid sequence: CASSTGTVNQPQHF.

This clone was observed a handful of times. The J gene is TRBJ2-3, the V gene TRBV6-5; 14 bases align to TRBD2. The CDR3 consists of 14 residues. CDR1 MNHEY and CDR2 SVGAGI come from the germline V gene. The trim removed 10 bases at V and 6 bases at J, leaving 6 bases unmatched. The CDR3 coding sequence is TGTGCCACCAAGACTAGCGGGGGGGCGGATACGCAGTATTTT. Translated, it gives CATKTSGGADTQYF.

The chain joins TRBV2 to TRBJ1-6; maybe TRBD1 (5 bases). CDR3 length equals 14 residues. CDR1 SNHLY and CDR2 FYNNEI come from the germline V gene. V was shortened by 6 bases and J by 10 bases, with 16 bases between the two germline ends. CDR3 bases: TGTGCCAGCAGCACCGGAGGGTGGGGCTCACCCCTCCACTTT. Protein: CASSTGGWGSPLHF.

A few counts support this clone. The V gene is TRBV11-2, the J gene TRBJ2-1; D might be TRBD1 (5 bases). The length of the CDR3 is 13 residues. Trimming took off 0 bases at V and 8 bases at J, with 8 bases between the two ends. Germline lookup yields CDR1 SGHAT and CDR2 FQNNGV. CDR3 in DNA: TGTGCCAGCAGCTTAGAAGGCAGGGATGAGCAGTTCTTC. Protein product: CASSLEGRDEQFF.

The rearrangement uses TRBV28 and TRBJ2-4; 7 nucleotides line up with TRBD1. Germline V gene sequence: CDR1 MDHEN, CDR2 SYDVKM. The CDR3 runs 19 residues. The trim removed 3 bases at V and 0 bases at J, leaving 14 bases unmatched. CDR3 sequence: CASSLRRPPGTVAKNIQYF. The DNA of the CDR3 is TGTGCCAGCAGTTTGCGACGCCCACCCGGGACAGTAGCCAAAAACATTCAGTACTTC.

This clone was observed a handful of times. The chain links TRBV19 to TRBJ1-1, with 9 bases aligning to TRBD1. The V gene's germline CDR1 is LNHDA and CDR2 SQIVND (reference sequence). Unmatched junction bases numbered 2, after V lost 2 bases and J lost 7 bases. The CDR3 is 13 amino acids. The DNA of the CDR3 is TGTGCCAGTAGTATAAACAGGGGGCATGAAGCTTTCTTT. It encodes CASSINRGHEAFF.

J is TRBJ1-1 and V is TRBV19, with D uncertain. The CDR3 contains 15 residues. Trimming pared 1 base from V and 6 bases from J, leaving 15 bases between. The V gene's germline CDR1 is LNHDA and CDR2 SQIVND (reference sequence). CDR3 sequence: CASSIVVGSQAEAFF. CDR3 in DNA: TGTGCCAGTAGTATAGTAGTTGGGAGTCAAGCTGAAGCTTTCTTT.

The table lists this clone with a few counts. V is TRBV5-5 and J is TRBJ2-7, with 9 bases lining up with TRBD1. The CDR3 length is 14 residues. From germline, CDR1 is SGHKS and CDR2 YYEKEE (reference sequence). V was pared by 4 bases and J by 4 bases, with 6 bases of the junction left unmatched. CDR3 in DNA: TGTGCCAGCAGCCAACCGGGACAGGGATACGAGCAGTACTTC. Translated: CASSQPGQGYEQYF.

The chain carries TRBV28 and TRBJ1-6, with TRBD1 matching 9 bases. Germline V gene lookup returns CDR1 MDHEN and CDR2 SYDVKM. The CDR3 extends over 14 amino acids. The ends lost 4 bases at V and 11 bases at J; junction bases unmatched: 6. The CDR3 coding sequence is TGTGCCAGCAGTTCCGGGACAGGGTTTCCACCCCTCCACTTT. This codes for CASSSGTGFPPLHF.

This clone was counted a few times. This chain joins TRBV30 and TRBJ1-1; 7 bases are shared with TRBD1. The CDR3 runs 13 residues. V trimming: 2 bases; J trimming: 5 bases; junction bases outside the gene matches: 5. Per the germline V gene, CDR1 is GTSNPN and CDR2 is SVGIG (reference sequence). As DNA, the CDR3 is TGTGCCTGGAGTAGGGACAGTCTTACTGAAGCTTTCTTT. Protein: CAWSRDSLTEAFF.

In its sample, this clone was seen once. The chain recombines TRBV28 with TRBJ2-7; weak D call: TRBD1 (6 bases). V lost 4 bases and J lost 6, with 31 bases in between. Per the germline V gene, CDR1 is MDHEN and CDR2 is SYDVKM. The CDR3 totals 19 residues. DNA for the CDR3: TGTGCCAGCAGTTCGACAGGCTTAAAAAGCTTCTACCGTCTCTCCGAGCAGTACTTC. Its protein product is CASSSTGLKSFYRLSEQYF.

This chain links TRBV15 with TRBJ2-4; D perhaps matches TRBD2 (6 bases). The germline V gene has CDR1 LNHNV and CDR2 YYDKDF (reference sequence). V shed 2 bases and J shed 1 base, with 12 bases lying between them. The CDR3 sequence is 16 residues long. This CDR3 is CATSRNRGSAKNIQYF. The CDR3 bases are TGTGCCACCAGCAGAAACCGGGGGTCTGCCAAAAACATTCAGTACTTC. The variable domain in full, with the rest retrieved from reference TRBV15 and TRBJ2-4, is DAMVIQNPRYQVTQFGKPVTLSCSQTLNHNVMYWYQQKSSQAPKLLFHYYDKDFNNEADTPDNFQSRRPNTSFCFLDIRSPGLGDTAMYLCATSRNRGSAKNIQYFGAGTRLSVL.

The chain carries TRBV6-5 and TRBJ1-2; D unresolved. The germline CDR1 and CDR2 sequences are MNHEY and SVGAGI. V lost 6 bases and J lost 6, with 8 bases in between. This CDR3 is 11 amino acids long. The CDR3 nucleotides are TGTGCCAGCAGGAGGGATCATGGCTACACCTTC. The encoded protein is CASRRDHGYTF.

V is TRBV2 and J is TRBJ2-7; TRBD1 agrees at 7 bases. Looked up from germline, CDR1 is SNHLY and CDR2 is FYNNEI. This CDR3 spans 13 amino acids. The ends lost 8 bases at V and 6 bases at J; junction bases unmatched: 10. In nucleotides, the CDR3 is TGTGCCAGCCGGGATGACAGGGCCGGCGAGCAGTACTTC. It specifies CASRDDRAGEQYF.

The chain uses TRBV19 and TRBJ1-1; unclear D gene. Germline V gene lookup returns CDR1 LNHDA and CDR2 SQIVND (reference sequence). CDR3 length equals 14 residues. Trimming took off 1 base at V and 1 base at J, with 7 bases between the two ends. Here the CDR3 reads CASSIGRENTEAFF. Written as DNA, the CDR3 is TGTGCCAGTAGTATAGGGAGGGAGAACACTGAAGCTTTCTTT.

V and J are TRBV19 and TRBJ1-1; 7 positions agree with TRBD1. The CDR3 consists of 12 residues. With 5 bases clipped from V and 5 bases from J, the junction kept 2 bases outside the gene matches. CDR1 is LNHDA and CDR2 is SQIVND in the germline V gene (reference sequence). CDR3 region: CASSPGGTEAFF. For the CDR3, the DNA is TGTGCCAGTAGTCCAGGGGGAACTGAAGCTTTCTTT.

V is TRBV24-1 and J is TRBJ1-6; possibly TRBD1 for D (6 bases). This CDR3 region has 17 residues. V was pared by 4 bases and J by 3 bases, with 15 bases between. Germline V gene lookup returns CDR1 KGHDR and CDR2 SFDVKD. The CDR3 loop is CATSESTGPIYNSPLHF. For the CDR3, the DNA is TGTGCCACCAGTGAGTCGACAGGCCCAATCTATAATTCACCCCTCCACTTT.

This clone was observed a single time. CDR3 DNA sequence: TGTGCCAGCAGTGATTGGCAGGGCAGTCAGCCCCAGCATTTT. Its translation is CASSDWQGSQPQHF. V gene TRBV6-1 combines with J gene TRBJ1-5, with D tentatively TRBD1 (5 bases). The V and J ends lost 3 bases and 6 bases respectively, with 12 bases between them. This CDR3 has 14 amino acids. CDR1 and CDR2 (germline): MNHNS, SASEGT.